This T cell receptor beta chain was found in a study of blood T cell repertoires in COVID-19. Background on the study: Donors in the United States, Italy and Spain gave samples during acute or convalescent COVID-19. PBMCs, B-cell-depleted T cells, or T cells were the source of the cDNA or gDNA that made up the material.

Germline V lookup: CDR1 LGHNA, CDR2 YSLEER. V was shortened by 3 bases and J by 8 bases, with 8 bases between the two germline ends. There are 13 residues in the CDR3. Original analysis: How many nucleated cells were present was estimated from reference gene primer amplification. TCRdb's copy holds only in-frame clones and misses some; the assay was immunoSEQ multiplex PCR. Clonal size and the V and J genes are those of that table, whereas D and trimming came from the DNA. Counted here are about 120,000 clones, around 90% occurring once; the ten biggest clones make up about 4%. Seattle researchers signed up patients amid active infection and tracked them longitudinally.

Sequencing used peripheral blood. The clonotype was recovered from a woman aged 55-69 years with COVID-19, enrolled during active disease. The chain is built from TRBV4-3 and TRBJ1-6, with D maybe TRBD1 (5 bases). The CDR3 loop reads CASSHLTDSPLHF. DNA of the CDR3: TGCGCCAGCAGCCACCTGACAGATTCACCCCTCCACTTT.